The T cell receptor beta chain described here comes from a study of CD8+ T cells in alopecia areata. V gave up 5 bases and J gave up 6 bases; unmatched junction bases: 7. The CDR3 contains 14 residues. Germline V lookup: CDR1 SEHNR, CDR2 FQNEAQ (reference sequence). Treatment indicated: oral pan-JAK inhibitor, 5-10 mg twice daily. As the sequencing template, cDNA was produced by extracting RNA and reverse transcribing it. Method: immunoSEQ multiplex PCR; TCRdb's copy keeps in-frame clones and lacks some. The data show over 150,000 clones, 60% to 75% seen once. V gene TRBV7-9 combines with J gene TRBJ2-1, with 7 bases matching TRBD1. The source material was CD4+ T cells sorted from blood, sampled at week 24, from a patient treated with tofacitinib. The receptor comes from a human donor with alopecia areata. CDR3: CASSERQGPNEQFF. Here the CDR3 DNA reads TGTGCCAGCAGCGAACGACAGGGCCCCAATGAGCAGTTCTTC.